The 2 T cell receptor beta chains below come from one sample, sequenced in a study of control samples from healthy donors and cancer patients (dated by TCRdb to 2019 to 2021). The receptor library was made with the immunoSEQ multiplex PCR assay. TCRdb took over this immuneACCESS table, retaining in-frame rearrangements with V and J assigned. Such tables are incomplete; in checked studies, under half of the missing clones stem from an unresolved V gene, and the remainder is unexplained. The sample records some 14,000 clones, around 77% of which are singletons. The top ten constitute about a sixth of the sample. Sequenced: formalin-fixed, paraffin-embedded tissue. These receptor sequences come from a female donor with lung cancer.

A single count supports this clone. The chain links TRBV4-2 to TRBJ2-3; possible D gene TRBD2, 6 bases. Germline V lookup: CDR1 LGHNA, CDR2 YNFKEQ. V lost 1 base and J lost 5, with 13 bases in between. The CDR3 has 15 residues. The CDR3 DNA reads as TGTGCCAGCAGCCAAGTCCGGGAGTCCGGAGATACGCAGTATTTT. As protein: CASSQVRESGDTQYF.

The chain links TRBV5-1 to TRBJ2-1, with D unclear. From germline, CDR1 is SGHRS and CDR2 YFSETQ. The CDR3 totals 13 residues. V was trimmed by 0 bases and J by 8 bases, leaving 9 bases between them. CDR3 amino acids: CASSLGMLDEQFF. The CDR3 nucleotides read TGCGCCAGCAGCTTGGGTATGCTCGATGAGCAGTTCTTC. Combining the CDR3 with reference TRBV5-1 and TRBJ2-1 gives the whole variable domain KAGVTQTPRYLIKTRGQQVTLSCSPISGHRSVSWYQQTPGQGLQFLFEYFSETQRNKGNFPGRFSGRQFSNSRSEMNVSTLELGDSALYLCASSLGMLDEQFFGPGTRLTVL.